These T cell receptor beta chains were read from a single sample in a study of CD8+ T cells in alopecia areata. Sequencing was performed with immunoSEQ multiplex PCR; in TCRdb, only in-frame clones are kept and a portion is missing. In the table there are under 75,000 clones, about half of which are singletons. Source: CD8+ T cells sorted from blood, taken at week 0. The receptors derive from a human donor with alopecia areata. CDR3s include the opening cysteine and the closing phenylalanine or tryptophan. The D gene is left open where the match is weak. Where a row states a size, it is once, few, many or the class of an expanded clone; other rows omit it.

CDR3 DNA	CDR3 protein	D gene	V gene	J gene	clone size
TGTGCCTGGAGTGTCGGGGCGGGGGCCCCCTACGAGCAGTACTTC	CAWSVGAGAPYEQYF	.	TRBV30	TRBJ2-7	few
TGTGCCTGGAGTGTACTCGCGGGGGACTCCTACGAGCAGTACTTC	CAWSVLAGDSYEQYF	TRBD2	TRBV30	TRBJ2-7	once
TGTGCCAGCAGTTTAAAGGGGGCGGATAGCAATCAGCCCCAGCATTTT	CASSLKGADSNQPQHF	TRBD1	TRBV27	TRBJ1-5	.
TGTGCCAGCAGTTATAGCGGGAGTTCCCACAATGAGCAGTTCTTC	CASSYSGSSHNEQFF	TRBD2	TRBV7-3	TRBJ2-1	.
TGTGCCAGCAGCCCATGGACGTTCTCCTACGAGCAGTACTTC	CASSPWTFSYEQYF	.	TRBV13	TRBJ2-7	.
TGTGCCAGCAGTTACTCAGGCCCGGCCGGGGAAGAGACCCAGTACTTC	CASSYSGPAGEETQYF	.	TRBV6-6	TRBJ2-5	once
TGTGCCACCAGCAGTTCCGGGACTGACACAGATACGCAGTATTTT	CATSSSGTDTDTQYF	.	TRBV15	TRBJ2-3	few
TGTGCCAGCAGCCAGGGAAACCTTGAAGCTTTCTTT	CASSQGNLEAFF	.	TRBV5-4	TRBJ1-1	few
TGCAGCGTCGACCTCTACACAGATACGCAGTATTTT	CSVDLYTDTQYF	.	TRBV29-1	TRBJ2-3	.
TGTGCCAGCAGCGTAGGGGGGACAGTTACCAGCAATCAGCCCCAGCATTTT	CASSVGGTVTSNQPQHF	TRBD1	TRBV9	TRBJ1-5	.
TGTGCCAGCAGTTGGACAGGGATTACTGAAGCTTTCTTT	CASSWTGITEAFF	TRBD1	TRBV14	TRBJ1-1	.
TGCGCCAGCAGAGGCAGGGACACCTACGAGCAGTACTTC	CASRGRDTYEQYF	.	TRBV10-2	TRBJ2-7	.
TGTGCCAGCAGCTTGTCGGGACACCTCACAGATACGCAGTATTTT	CASSLSGHLTDTQYF	.	TRBV5-6	TRBJ2-3	.
TGTGCCAGCAGTTTAGGTGCAGGGCCGGGCACTGAAGCTTTCTTT	CASSLGAGPGTEAFF	.	TRBV27	TRBJ1-1	.
TGTGCCAGCTCAACCCGGACAGGGCCAGGAGAGACCCAGTACTTC	CASSTRTGPGETQYF	TRBD1	TRBV27	TRBJ2-5	many
TGTGCCAGCAGCTTAGACCGTAGCTGGGGCACAGATACGCAGTATTTT	CASSLDRSWGTDTQYF	.	TRBV7-9	TRBJ2-3	few
TGCGCCAGCGCTCCGAGGGGCCCCGAAGGCTATGGCTACACCTTC	CASAPRGPEGYGYTF	.	TRBV5-1	TRBJ1-2	few
TGTGCCAGCAGCTATTTCCTAGCGGGAAAGGGTTACGAGCAGTACTTC	CASSYFLAGKGYEQYF	TRBD2	TRBV7-2	TRBJ2-7	.
TGCGCCAGCAGTCCCCGACAGGTAGACTCCTACGAGCAGTACTTC	CASSPRQVDSYEQYF	.	TRBV23-1	TRBJ2-7	.
TGTGCCAGCAGTTTCGGACTAGAGGAGCAGTACTTC	CASSFGLEEQYF	TRBD2	TRBV6-5	TRBJ2-7	few
TGTGCCAGCAGCTCTCGGGGAGGCGAGCAGTTCTTC	CASSSRGGEQFF	.	TRBV7-9	TRBJ2-1	.
TGTGCCAGCTCACTTTCTAGAAACACTGAAGCTTTCTTT	CASSLSRNTEAFF	.	TRBV18	TRBJ1-1	.
TGTGCCAGCCGGACGATTGCAGATACGCAGTATTTT	CASRTIADTQYF	.	TRBV27	TRBJ2-3	once
TGTGCCAGCACTCGGGGTTACACTGAAGCTTTCTTT	CASTRGYTEAFF	.	TRBV28	TRBJ1-1	.
TGCAGTGCTGGTGAAGATACGCAGTATTTT	CSAGEDTQYF	.	TRBV20-1	TRBJ2-3	.
TGTGCCAGTAGTAGGGACTACTACAATGAGCAGTTCTTC	CASSRDYYNEQFF	TRBD2	TRBV19	TRBJ2-1	.
TGTGCCAGCAGACCCATAGGACAGGCAATCAACACTGAAGCTTTCTTT	CASRPIGQAINTEAFF	TRBD1	TRBV11-2	TRBJ1-1	.
TGTGCCAGCAGCCAGGCCGGGAGTTGGGAGACCCAGTACTTC	CASSQAGSWETQYF	.	TRBV14	TRBJ2-5	.
TGTGCCTGGAGCGCTTCTGGAAACACCATATATTTT	CAWSASGNTIYF	.	TRBV30	TRBJ1-3	.
TGCGCCAGCAGCTTGGTGTCGGGAGATTACACAGATACGCAGTATTTT	CASSLVSGDYTDTQYF	.	TRBV5-1	TRBJ2-3	few
TGTGCCAGCAGCCATAAAGGGGGCGCAGATACGCAGTATTTT	CASSHKGGADTQYF	TRBD1	TRBV11-2	TRBJ2-3	few
TGTGCCAGCAGCAAGGGACTAGCGGGAGAAAGAACCGGGGAGCTGTTTTTT	CASSKGLAGERTGELFF	TRBD2	TRBV5-4	TRBJ2-2	.
TGTGCCAGCAGCCGCCCCAATAGCGGGAGCTGGGAGCTGTTTTTT	CASSRPNSGSWELFF	TRBD2	TRBV11-2	TRBJ2-2	.
TGTGCCAGTAGTATAGGGGTCGGGTTCTCCTACGAGCAGTACTTC	CASSIGVGFSYEQYF	.	TRBV19	TRBJ2-7	.
TGCGCCAGCAGCCATCCGGACGGGGGGTCCGGGGAGCTGTTTTTT	CASSHPDGGSGELFF	TRBD2	TRBV4-1	TRBJ2-2	.
TGTGCCAGCAGCGGCTCTCACGACGGCGGGGAGCTGTTTTTT	CASSGSHDGGELFF	.	TRBV9	TRBJ2-2	.
TGTGCCAGCAGCGTAGGACGGGACTCCTCTACCTACGAGCAGTACTTC	CASSVGRDSSTYEQYF	.	TRBV9	TRBJ2-7	.
TGTGCCAGCAGTTCGCCAAGGACTATTCGGGAGACCCAGTACTTC	CASSSPRTIRETQYF	.	TRBV6-5	TRBJ2-5	.
TGTGCCAGTAGTGCCTACTACTACAATGAGCAGTTCTTC	CASSAYYYNEQFF	.	TRBV19	TRBJ2-1	few
TGTGCCAGCAGCTTGGGAGCCGAAGCTTTCTTT	CASSLGAEAFF	.	TRBV5-6	TRBJ1-1	.
TGCAGCGTGCCAGAGGGCACTGAAGCTTTCTTT	CSVPEGTEAFF	.	TRBV29-1	TRBJ1-1	.
TGTGCCAGCAGCTTAGGGGACAGGTATCAGCCCCAGCATTTT	CASSLGDRYQPQHF	TRBD1	TRBV7-8	TRBJ1-5	.
TGTGCCACCAGCGGCCTGGGACAGGGGATCCACGAGCAGTACTTC	CATSGLGQGIHEQYF	TRBD1	TRBV15	TRBJ2-7	.
TGTGCCAGCAGTCCGGGGCATGGAGGGAATCAGCCCCAGCATTTT	CASSPGHGGNQPQHF	.	TRBV11-2	TRBJ1-5	few
TGTGCCACGTATAGATACTACGAGCAGTACTTC	CATYRYYEQYF	.	TRBV28	TRBJ2-7	.
TGCAGCGTTGAAGATCTAGCGGGAGGCCCCATGTTCTTC	CSVEDLAGGPMFF	TRBD2	TRBV29-1	TRBJ2-1	.
TGCAGCGTTGAAGGTGTCAGCGGGAGTAGGCCCTACGAGCAGTACTTC	CSVEGVSGSRPYEQYF	TRBD2	TRBV29-1	TRBJ2-7	few
TGTGCCACTGGGCCCACGTCTACTAGCGGGAATGAGTTCTTC	CATGPTSTSGNEFF	TRBD2	TRBV19	TRBJ2-1	few
TGTGCCAGCAGTTTGGCTAGCGGGACGCCCCACACAGATACGCAGTATTTT	CASSLASGTPHTDTQYF	TRBD2	TRBV28	TRBJ2-3	.
TGCAGCGTTGAAGTATCGGGCACTGAAGCTTTCTTT	CSVEVSGTEAFF	.	TRBV29-1	TRBJ1-1	.
TGTGCCAGCAGTTACGGGGCATTGGGAGACTACTACGAGCAGTACTTC	CASSYGALGDYYEQYF	.	TRBV10-3	TRBJ2-7	few
TGTGCCTGGATAGTGACTAGCGATTACAATGAGCAGTTCTTC	CAWIVTSDYNEQFF	TRBD2	TRBV30	TRBJ2-1	.
TGTGCCAGCAGCGGGACCGTGGATGAGCAGTTCTTC	CASSGTVDEQFF	.	TRBV7-9	TRBJ2-1	.
TGTGCCAGCAGCGTAGAGGTCAATGAGCAGTTCTTC	CASSVEVNEQFF	.	TRBV9	TRBJ2-1	.
TGTGCCAGCTCCCGGACTAGCGGGAGGGCAGTCGTTGCCAACGTCCTGACTTTC	CASSRTSGRAVVANVLTF	TRBD2	TRBV27	TRBJ2-6	.
TGTGCCAGCAGTTTTCAGCGACTAGCGGGCTCCTACGAGCAGTACTTC	CASSFQRLAGSYEQYF	TRBD2	TRBV27	TRBJ2-7	few
TGTGCCAGTAGCTTACGTGGTCAGCCCCAGCATTTT	CASSLRGQPQHF	.	TRBV19	TRBJ1-5	few
TGTGCCAGCAGTAAAGCGGGAGCCTACGAGCAGTACTTC	CASSKAGAYEQYF	TRBD2	TRBV7-8	TRBJ2-7	medium-sized
TGTGCCAGCAGTTTCGGGGTTCCCTACGAGCAGTACTTC	CASSFGVPYEQYF	.	TRBV27	TRBJ2-7	many
TGCAGCGTTGTTGGGGGGGTCGGAGCTTTCTTT	CSVVGGVGAFF	.	TRBV29-1	TRBJ1-1	.